Here is one T cell receptor (beta chain) with its context. This clone was detected a few times. Its antigen remains undetermined. The input lacks base qualities; no much larger clone sits a single base away. This sample is part of a study of beta chain features in type 1 diabetes (dated by TCRdb to 2017 to 2018). About the investigation overall: No differences in mean age, gender distribution, total cell number or subset yield were found between patients and healthy donors. In the study, recently diagnosed type 1 diabetes patients and matched healthy donors were compared on the TCRB repertoires of their sorted circulating CD4+ T cell subsets. Naive and central memory subsets were obtained from all 30 or so donors, but regulatory and stem cell-like memory subsets were isolated from only 8 patients and roughly eight healthy donors. A total of 85 million to 110 million sorted cells were examined across all samples, and RNA yield correlated strongly with the number of cells per subset.

The entire isolated RNA was reverse transcribed using the High Capacity cDNA Reverse Transcription Kit, and thus expressed TCRB transcripts were sequenced. Deep immunoSEQ sequencing was applied to naive, central memory and regulatory T cell samples, giving an average of about 3.4 million total reads per sample. Sorted cells were lysed in RLT buffer and RNA was extracted with DNase-treated RNeasy Micro or Mini kits, depending on cell number. Each cell subset was processed on its own to prevent cross-contamination, while patient and healthy donor samples were processed together. The immunoSEQ multiplex PCR was used to amplify TCRB sequences from cDNA, yielding 87-bp fragments that span the CDR3 region. Amplicons were sequenced on the Illumina HiSeq platform. As for the authors' bioinformatics: Synthetic template baselines were used to correct PCR bias computationally, reads within Hamming distance 2 were collapsed, and singletons that could not be merged were discarded. Reads were aligned against IMGT so that V, D and J genes, CDR3 length and insertions or deletions at six rearrangement sites could be assigned. Within each subset, clonotype counts were normalized to the number of sorted cells before true diversity and Gini coefficients were calculated with the tcR R package. Repertoire sharing was quantified using the overlap coefficient calculated on TCRB nucleotide sequences. TCRdb carries this immuneACCESS record with in-frame sequences only. Its versions omit some clonotypes, under half of them owing to an unresolved V gene in the studies checked, with the rest unexplained. Clone size and the V and J calls come from that table; the DNA yielded D and trimming. The sample table lists 300,000 or so clones, 7% to 9% of them with a count of one. Around 0.45% of the sample comes from the top ten.

Counted from cysteine to phenylalanine, this CDR3 has 15 amino acids. The read is trimmed to its CDR3 DNA, 45 bases read in frame from base 1. V is pruned by 6 bases and J by 4 bases, leaving 12 bases of the junction without a gene match. The CDR1 and CDR2 encoded by the germline V gene are MNHEY and SVGAGI. General study outcomes and caveats: Naive, central memory and regulatory TCRB repertoires appeared to be more similar among patients than among healthy donors. Fewer insertions and more nucleotide deletions at VDJ recombination sites were observed in patients with type 1 diabetes, implying thymic rearrangement abnormalities. Type 1 diabetes patients showed a moderate but significant shortening of TCRB CDR3 length in all four CD4+ subsets. PCR might favor shorter templates, but patient and control samples were amplified and corrected together, so any skew would affect both groups equally. Because cDNA was sequenced instead of genomic DNA, highly expressing activated cells could be over-represented, though the groups showed no difference in activation or CD3 levels. Because the HLA sub-analyses included only small numbers of individuals, any influence of HLA type on TCRB rearrangement was left unresolved.

Each donor gave one peripheral blood draw, averaging about 100 mL, which was collected into heparinised tubes. Naive, central memory, regulatory and stem cell-like memory CD4+ T cells were sorted on a BD FACSAria II using a panel including CD45RO, CCR7, CD25, CD127, CD95 and CD27. Every sorted population had a purity above 95%. Right away, PBMCs were isolated by Lymphoprep density gradient centrifugation and were stained directly, with no culture step. Samples were stained and sorted in pairs, with one healthy donor and one patient per experiment, so that batch effects were minimized. This TCR was recovered from a woman under 30 in good health. Sequencing was done on a sample of central memory CD4+ T cells from blood. The chain uses TRBV6-5 and TRBJ2-7, with 7 bases matching TRBD1. The DNA reads TGTGCCAGCAGACAACAGACAGGGCTAGGATACGAGCAGTACTTC. This gives the protein CASRQQTGLGYEQYF.